These T cell receptor beta chains were read from a single sample in a study of neurological immune-mediated disorders. TCRdb re-derived calls from the 5' RACE reads in MiXCR, one entry per CDR3 protein. The sample comprises some 65,000 distinct CDR3 sequences, 3.5% to 5% of which are singletons, and just over 2.5% rests with the top ten. The specimen sequenced was PBMCs. The origin of the receptors is a man aged 45-65 years with multiple sclerosis. Both conserved end residues are part of each CDR3. A D gene is named only where the DNA matches it firmly. Clone sizes are shown as once, few, many or a size class.

>TRBV4-2|NA|TRBJ2-7|many
CASSQEVSLGEQYF
TGTGCCAGCAGCCAAGAAGTATCGCTTGGCGAGCAGTACTTC
>TRBV10-3|NA|TRBJ1-5|many
CAMSNQPQHF
TGTGCCATGAGTAATCAGCCCCAGCATTTT
>TRBV10-3|NA|TRBJ1-6|few
CATMTAVGSPLNF
TGTGCCACCATGACGGCGGTGGGTTCACCCCTCAACTTT
>TRBV15|NA|TRBJ2-7|few
CATSRAGIGQYF
TGTGCCACCAGCAGAGCCGGGATCGGGCAGTACTTC
>TRBV7-8|TRBD1|TRBJ2-1|many
CASSSRDSYNEQFF
TGTGCCAGCAGCTCTAGGGACAGCTACAATGAGCAGTTCTTC
>TRBV16|TRBD1|TRBJ1-2|many
CASSQSTGTRANYGYTF
TGTGCCAGCAGCCAATCGACAGGGACGAGAGCTAACTATGGCTACACCTTC
>TRBV5-1|TRBD2|TRBJ2-5|many
CASSSGTSGASARETQYF
TGCGCCAGCAGCTCAGGGACTAGCGGGGCCTCAGCCAGAGAGACCCAGTACTTC
>TRBV20-1|TRBD1|TRBJ1-1|many
CSARQGARVTEAFF
TGCAGTGCTAGGCAGGGGGCGCGTGTCACTGAAGCTTTCTTT
>TRBV5-1|TRBD2|TRBJ2-3|many
CASSLASGGLTDTQYF
TGCGCCAGCAGCTTGGCTAGCGGGGGTCTCACAGATACGCAGTATTTT
>TRBV6-6|TRBD1|TRBJ2-5|many
CASSYSWDSQETQYF
TGTGCCAGCAGTTACTCTTGGGACAGCCAAGAGACCCAGTACTTC
>TRBV2|NA|TRBJ1-1|many
CASSHREVVFINTEAFF
TGTGCCAGCAGCCACAGGGAGGTAGTTTTCATAAACACTGAAGCTTTCTTT
>TRBV20-1|NA|TRBJ2-5|many
CSATRQRETQYF
TGCAGTGCTACTAGACAGAGGGAGACCCAGTACTTC
>TRBV5-1|TRBD1|TRBJ1-1|many
CASSLVGQGVTEAFF
TGCGCCAGCAGCTTGGTAGGACAGGGGGTAACTGAAGCTTTCTTT
>TRBV6-5|TRBD1|TRBJ1-5|many
CASSYVTGGQPQHF
TGTGCCAGCAGTTACGTGACAGGGGGTCAGCCCCAGCATTTT
>TRBV5-1|NA|TRBJ1-1|many
CASSLLTNSKNTEAFF
TGCGCCAGCAGCTTGCTCACAAACTCCAAGAACACTGAAGCTTTCTTT
>TRBV7-6|TRBD1|TRBJ2-5|many
CASSLVRTGGQETQYF
TGTGCCAGCAGCTTAGTCCGGACAGGGGGGCAAGAGACCCAGTACTTC
>TRBV9|NA|TRBJ2-5|many
CASSVGQRSAQETQYF
TGTGCCAGCAGCGTAGGACAGAGGTCAGCCCAAGAGACCCAGTACTTC
>TRBV5-6|NA|TRBJ1-5|many
CASSRGISQPQHF
TGTGCCAGCAGCCGGGGGATCAGCCAGCCCCAGCATTTT
>TRBV7-9|TRBD1|TRBJ1-1|few
CASSLVQGATEAFF
TGTGCCAGCAGCTTAGTACAGGGGGCCACTGAAGCTTTCTTT
>TRBV3-1|NA|TRBJ1-1|few
CASSQDAATNTEAFF
TGTGCCAGCAGCCAAGATGCAGCGACCAACACTGAAGCTTTCTTT
>TRBV5-1|NA|TRBJ2-7|many
CASSLGAPYEQYF
TGCGCCAGCAGCTTGGGGGCCCCCTACGAGCAGTACTTC
>TRBV6-6|TRBD2|TRBJ2-1|many
CASLSGGTWNEQFF
TGTGCCAGCCTTAGCGGGGGGACGTGGAATGAGCAGTTCTTC
>TRBV29-1|NA|TRBJ1-1|many
CSVVWANTEAFF
TGCAGCGTGGTATGGGCGAACACTGAAGCTTTCTTT
>TRBV9|NA|TRBJ2-1|many
CASSVSGNEQFF
TGTGCCAGCAGCGTGAGTGGCAATGAGCAGTTCTTC
>TRBV5-1|NA|TRBJ2-5|many
CASSSVGGLETQYF
TGCGCCAGCAGCTCCGTCGGGGGGCTGGAGACCCAGTACTTC
>TRBV11-2|NA|TRBJ2-1|many
CASSLEGSSGVEQFF
TGTGCCAGCAGCTTAGAGGGGTCCTCTGGGGTCGAGCAGTTCTTC
>TRBV5-1|TRBD1|TRBJ1-1|many
CASSTGTGENTEAFF
TGCGCCAGCAGCACCGGGACAGGGGAAAACACTGAAGCTTTCTTT
>TRBV25-1|NA|TRBJ2-2|many
CASSADPRGGGTGELFF
TGTGCCAGCAGTGCCGACCCAAGGGGTGGGGGCACCGGGGAGCTGTTTTTT